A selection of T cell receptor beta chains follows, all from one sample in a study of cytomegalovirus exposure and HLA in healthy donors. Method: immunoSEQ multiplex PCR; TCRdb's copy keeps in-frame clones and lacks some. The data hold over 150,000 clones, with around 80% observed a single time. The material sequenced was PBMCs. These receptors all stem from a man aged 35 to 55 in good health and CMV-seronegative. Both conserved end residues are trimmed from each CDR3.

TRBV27	ASSYRAGLNTDTQY
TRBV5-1	ASSLSATDTQY
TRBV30	AWSLGAGNSPLH
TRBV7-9	ASSSLATNKGE
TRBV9	ASSEGALAYEQY
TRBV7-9	ASSLLGTGAEQF
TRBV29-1	SVWQGGTGELF
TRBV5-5	ASSPLGGRVPDTQY
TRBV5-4	ASTLAGVWDEQF
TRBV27	ASTHGHNYGYT
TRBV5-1	ASSFGGAADTQY
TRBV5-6	ASSRGGLAGYEQY
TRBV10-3	AINEKTANYGYT
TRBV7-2	ASSRLAGVDEQF
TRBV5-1	ASSEGTGRQSEKLF
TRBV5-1	ASSLTGQLNTEAF
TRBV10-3	ASRVGEGERSQPQH
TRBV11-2	ASSRRDRGGEKLF
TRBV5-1	ASSARGPNTGELF
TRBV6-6	AGGGLTEAF
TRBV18	ASSPPMTSGGARNIQY
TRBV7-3	ASSPSSVLGTEAF
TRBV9	ASSVSSTNEQF
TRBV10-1	ASITGWGGETQY
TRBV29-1	SANRQFGTEAF
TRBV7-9	ASSLSGDFAEQY
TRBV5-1	ASSPGEFNSPLH